This TCR beta chain was observed in a study of molecular identifiers for immune sequencing clone quantification. About the study: Within a replicate experiment, RNA obtained from either roughly 18,000 or 92,000 naive CD8 cells was divided into five aliquots, and four of those aliquots were then sequenced.

This clonotype appeared a few times. Researchers sorted naive CD8 T cells as cells that were CD8+CD4-CCR7+CD45RA+. MiXCR, run by TCRdb on the PCR reads, gives a single entry per CDR3 protein. The table lists a few hundred thousand distinct CDR3 sequences, roughly a fifth of them singletons, with roughly 0.81% in the top ten. There are 14 residues in the CDR3. V was trimmed by 6 bases and J by 0 bases, leaving 10 bases between them. Germline assignment: CDR1 LNHNV and CDR2 YYDKDF (reference sequence). This TCR derives from a human donor in good health. Some libraries in this study had Jurkat cell RNA spiked in. The sample consisted of naive CD8+ T cells from blood, with Jurkat cell RNA spiked in. Regarding subset: FACS-sorted CD8+CD4-CCR7+CD45RA+ naive T cells. The rearrangement links TRBV15 to TRBJ2-3, with D perhaps matching TRBD2 (6 bases). This CDR3 reads CATSGLASTDTQYF. The CDR3 DNA is TGTGCCACCAGTGGGCTAGCGAGCACAGATACGCAGTATTTT. The full variable domain, its missing parts supplied by reference TRBV15 and TRBJ2-3, is DAMVIQNPRYQVTQFGKPVTLSCSQTLNHNVMYWYQQKSSQAPKLLFHYYDKDFNNEADTPDNFQSRRPNTSFCFLDIRSPGLGDTAMYLCATSGLASTDTQYFGPGTRLTVL.